Below are 17 T cell receptor beta chains sequenced from a single sample in a study of tissue T cells after allogeneic stem cell transplantation. Assay used: immunoSEQ multiplex PCR; TCRdb lists only in-frame clones, some missing. The sample has roughly 5,000 clones; over 40% are singletons. The time point is: mouse harvest day 14 after allogeneic transplant. Tail vein injection delivered 10^7 T-cell-depleted bone marrow cells and 10^6 splenic CD5+ T cells. Sequenced: gut tissue. The receptor set was obtained from a female BALB/c mouse given C57BL/6 T cells with graft-versus-host disease after an allogeneic hematopoietic cell transplant.

Points on this clone: The gene names here belong to mouse. The read is 1 residue too short to cover the CDR3 end, so that end is filled in from the germline J gene. J is TRBJ2-4 and V is TRBV23. The CDR3 has 12 amino acids. Germline values: CDR1 KGHTA, CDR2 FQNQQP. CDR3 DNA (partial): TGCTCCAGCAGTCAAGGGGAAAACACCTTGTAC. Translated, it gives CSSSQGENTLY. The full CDR3 protein reads CSSSQGENTLYF.

This clone appeared a few times. Genes and germline are mouse. The CDR3 is cut off 1 residue early in the read; its end comes from the germline J gene. This rearrangement joins TRBV24 to TRBJ2-7; TRBD1 matches 10 bases. Germline loops: CDR1 KGHTA, CDR2 FRNEEI. V trimming: 4 bases; J trimming: 5 bases; junction bases outside the gene matches: 5. The CDR3 length is 14 residues. The sequenced CDR3 bases are TGTGCCAGCAGTCGGACCGGGACAGGGGATGAACAGTAC. Its protein is CASSRTGTGDEQY. The entire CDR3 protein reads CASSRTGTGDEQYF.

A word on this clone: These gene names are mouse names. The read ends 1 residue shy of where the CDR3 ends; the end is completed using the germline J gene. This chain links TRBV26 with TRBJ1-2; TRBD1 might be the D (6 bases). The V and J ends lost 4 bases and 0 bases respectively, with 9 bases between them. Germline loops: CDR1 KGHPV, CDR2 FQNQEV (reference sequence). This CDR3 comprises 14 residues. CDR3 protein: CASSPGTSNSDYTF. The CDR3 DNA, read in part, is TGTGCCAGCAGTCCCGGGACATCAAACTCCGACTACACC.

This clone occurred a few times. Mouse names are used for the genes. The CDR3 is cut off 1 residue early in the read; its end comes from the germline J gene. V gene TRBV15 combines with J gene TRBJ2-7; 9 bases match TRBD1. Germline-derived CDR1 and CDR2 are SGHND and FRSKSL. Germline trimming cut 5 bases from V and 3 bases from J; bases unmatched to any gene: 2. The CDR3 runs 13 residues. The CDR3 region is CASSRGQGYEQYF. Incomplete CDR3 DNA: TGTGCCAGCAGTCGGGGACAGGGCTATGAACAGTAC.

As for this clone: These gene names are mouse names. The CDR3 end is not reached by the read, which stops 1 residue before it; the germline J gene fills it in. The chain carries TRBV26 and TRBJ1-2; perhaps TRBD1 as D (5 bases). The CDR3 totals 14 residues. Trimming stripped 3 bases from V and 0 bases from J, with 8 bases between. In germline, CDR1 is KGHPV, CDR2 FQNQEV (reference sequence). The CDR3 reads CASSLPTANSDYTF. CDR3 DNA (partial): TGTGCCAGCAGTCTTCCGACAGCAAACTCCGACTACACC.

Worth noting for this clone: Germline and genes here are mouse. The CDR3 end falls 1 residue outside the read, so it is completed with the germline J gene. The chain links TRBV5 to TRBJ1-1, with D perhaps TRBD1 (5 bases). V gave up 5 bases and J gave up 0 bases, with 7 bases separating them. This CDR3 comprises 13 residues. CDR1 is LGHNA, CDR2 YNLKQL, per germline (reference sequence). The CDR3 loop reads CASSGQANTEVFF. Partial CDR3 DNA: TGTGCCAGCAGCGGACAAGCAAACACAGAAGTCTTC.

This clone has just a few counts. Genes and germline come from the mouse. The observed sequence ends 1 residue before the CDR3 terminus, with the missing tail filled in from the germline J gene. V gene TRBV12-2 combines with J gene TRBJ2-7; D gene uncertain. V lost 0 bases and J 0 bases, leaving 2 bases between the germline ends. Germline CDR1 and CDR2: SGHLS and HYDKME. There are 12 residues in the CDR3. The CDR3 loop reads CASSLFSYEQYF. The sequenced CDR3 bases are TGTGCCAGCTCTCTCTTCTCCTATGAACAGTAC.

Only a few counts were recorded for this clone. Gene names are mouse gene names. The CDR3 end is not reached by the read, which stops 1 residue before it; the germline J gene fills it in. V gene TRBV15 combines with J gene TRBJ2-7, with 7 bases aligning to TRBD2. J was trimmed by 0 bases and V by 5 bases; bases with no gene match: 7. Looked up from germline, CDR1 is SGHND and CDR2 is FRSKSL. CDR3 length: 15 amino acids. CDR3 bases read: TGTGCCAGCAGTCTCTACTGGGGAAGCTCCTATGAACAGTAC. It specifies CASSLYWGSSYEQY. The whole CDR3 sequence is CASSLYWGSSYEQYF.

As for this clone: All gene names here are mouse names. The CDR3 goes on 1 residue after the read ends, and that part is filled in from the germline J gene. This chain joins TRBV26 and TRBJ2-1; either TRBD1 or TRBD2 may fit D (5 bases each). Germline V gene sequence: CDR1 KGHPV, CDR2 FQNQEV (reference sequence). V lost 2 bases and J 7 bases, leaving 9 bases between the germline ends. The CDR3 totals 13 residues. CDR3 sequence reads: CASSLGGWAEQFF. The sequenced CDR3 bases are TGTGCCAGCAGTCTGGGGGGTTGGGCTGAGCAGTTC.

As for this clone: Gene names are mouse gene names. Sequencing ends 1 residue short of the CDR3 end; the germline J gene provides the rest. This chain uses TRBV26 with TRBJ1-1; D is perhaps TRBD1 (6 bases). The CDR3 runs 14 residues. The V gene's germline CDR1 is KGHPV and CDR2 FQNQEV (reference sequence). Deletions cut 4 bases from V and 0 bases from J, with 9 bases between. CDR3 in amino acids: CASSPGQANTEVFF. Partial CDR3 DNA: TGTGCCAGCAGTCCGGGACAAGCAAACACAGAAGTCTTC.

This clone was seen only a few times. Mouse gene names and germline throughout. The CDR3 end is not reached by the read, which stops 1 residue before it; the germline J gene fills it in. Other nucleotide sequences from this sample produce the same CDR3. This chain connects TRBV26 to TRBJ2-7; D possibly corresponds to TRBD1 (5 bases). The CDR3 consists of 12 residues. The germline V and J ends were trimmed by 3 bases and 4 bases, with 7 bases remaining between them. Germline V gene data show CDR1 as KGHPV and CDR2 as FQNQEV (reference sequence). CDR3 DNA, as far as it was read: TGTGCCAGCAGTCTCGACAGATATGAACAGTAC. It codes for CASSLDRYEQY. The whole CDR3 protein is CASSLDRYEQYF.

With respect to this clone: Mouse germline and gene names are used. The read ends 1 residue shy of where the CDR3 ends; the end is completed using the germline J gene. The rearrangement uses TRBV15 and TRBJ1-1; D is possibly TRBD1 (5 bases). The V gene lost 3 bases and the J gene lost 1 base, with 6 bases spanning the gap. The CDR3 sequence is 13 residues long. CDR1 and CDR2 (germline): SGHND, FRSKSL. This CDR3 reads CASSLRGNTEVFF. CDR3 DNA, as far as it was read: TGTGCCAGCAGTTTGAGGGGAAACACAGAAGTCTTC.

For this clone: Gene names and germline match the mouse. The sequence runs out 1 residue before the end of the CDR3; the remainder is reconstructed from the germline J gene. The gene calls are TRBV26 and TRBJ1-4; TRBD1 might be the D (6 bases). V lost 4 bases, J lost 0 bases, and 6 bases lay in between. The CDR3 runs to 14 residues. Germline CDR1 reads KGHPV; CDR2 reads FQNQEV (reference sequence). The CDR3 loop reads CASSPGVSNERLFF. The CDR3 DNA, read in part, is TGTGCCAGCAGTCCAGGGGTTTCCAACGAAAGATTATTT.

In the case of this clone: Gene names refer to mouse genes. The read terminates 1 residue before the CDR3 end, so the remaining end is supplied by the germline J gene. V gene TRBV31 combines with J gene TRBJ2-5, with 7 bases fitting TRBD2. The junction had 1 base not matched to a gene; V was cut back by 0 bases and J by 4 bases. The CDR3 totals 13 residues. Germline CDR1 and CDR2: GKSSPN and SITVG. The CDR3 loop is CAWSLGGEDTQYF. CDR3 bases read: TGTGCCTGGAGTCTGGGGGGGGAAGACACCCAGTAC.

Judged by abundance, this clone is medium-sized (0.01 to 0.1%). Germline and genes: mouse. The CDR3 extends 1 residue past the end of the read, so its final part is completed from the germline J gene. The chain has TRBV26 and TRBJ2-5; possibly TRBD1 for D (6 bases). The V gene lost 5 bases and the J gene lost 3 bases, with 6 bases spanning the gap. The germline V gene has CDR1 KGHPV and CDR2 FQNQEV (reference sequence). The CDR3 is made up of 12 amino acids. The CDR3 protein is CASSGTQDTQYF. The sequenced part of the CDR3 DNA is TGTGCCAGCAGTGGGACACAAGACACCCAGTAC.

This clone was seen only a few times. Mouse gene names and germline throughout. Read data end 1 residue before the CDR3 end; the end is taken from the germline J gene. V usage is TRBV19 and J usage is TRBJ1-1; D not certain. Trimming took 2 bases from V and 1 from J, leaving 15 bases between them. The germline gives CDR1 FNHDT, CDR2 SITEND (reference sequence). The CDR3 has 16 residues. The CDR3 loop is CASSITRTGGNTEVFF. CDR3 DNA, as far as it was read: TGTGCCAGCAGTATCACCCGGACGGGAGGGAACACAGAAGTCTTC.

This clone was observed once. Genes and germline come from the mouse. The read is 1 residue too short to cover the CDR3 end, so that end is filled in from the germline J gene. The chain links TRBV31 to TRBJ1-4, with TRBD1 matching 8 bases. The CDR3 loop spans 14 amino acids. V lost 0 bases and J lost 4; bases outside the gene matches: 1. Germline V gene lookup returns CDR1 GKSSPN and CDR2 SITVG. The part of the CDR3 DNA that was read is TGTGCCTGGAGTCTGGACAGGGACAACGAAAGATTATTT. This gives the protein CAWSLDRDNERLF. The full CDR3 is CAWSLDRDNERLFF.